This TCR beta chain derives from a study of cytomegalovirus exposure and HLA in healthy donors. Use of 60 Vbeta and 13 Jbeta primers characterized the PCR. Assay: immunoSEQ multiplex PCR; the TCRdb copy retains only in-frame clones and omits some. The sample consists of 120,000 to 150,000 clones, around four fifths of them appearing once. CDR3 length: 20 amino acids. Germline CDR1 LGHNA, CDR2 YSLEER. V was clipped by 3 bases and J by 0 bases; unmatched bases: 16. Sequencing was performed on PBMCs. The J gene is TRBJ2-1, the V gene TRBV4-3; 8 positions match TRBD2. This receptor was identified in a boy between 2 and 10 years old in good health and CMV-seronegative. CDR3 protein: CASSHRFPTSVRYSYNEQFF. The DNA of the CDR3 is TGCGCCAGCAGCCACCGATTTCCGACTAGCGTGCGATACTCCTACAATGAGCAGTTCTTC.